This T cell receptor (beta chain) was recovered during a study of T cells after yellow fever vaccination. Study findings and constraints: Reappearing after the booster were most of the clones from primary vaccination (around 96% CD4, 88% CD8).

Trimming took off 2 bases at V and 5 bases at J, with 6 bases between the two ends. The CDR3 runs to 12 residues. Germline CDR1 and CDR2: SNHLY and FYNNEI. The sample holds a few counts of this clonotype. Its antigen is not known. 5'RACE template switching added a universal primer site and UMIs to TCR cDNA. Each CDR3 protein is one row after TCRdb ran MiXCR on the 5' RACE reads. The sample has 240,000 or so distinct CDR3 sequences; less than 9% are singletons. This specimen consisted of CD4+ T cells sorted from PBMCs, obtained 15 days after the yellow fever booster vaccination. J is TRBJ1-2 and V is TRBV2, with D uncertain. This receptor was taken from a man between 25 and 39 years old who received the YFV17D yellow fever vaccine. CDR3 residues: CASSENVYGYTF. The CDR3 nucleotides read TGTGCCAGCAGTGAAAACGTATATGGCTACACCTTC.